A single sample gave rise to the 18 T cell receptor beta chains below, sequenced in a study of control samples from healthy donors and cancer patients. TCRdb's copy holds only in-frame clones and misses some; the assay was immunoSEQ multiplex PCR. Here the sample spans roughly 140,000 clones, more than 85% being singletons. What was sequenced was blood. These receptors came from a man aged 45-65 years in good health.

CDR3 nucleotides: TGCAGCGTTGCGGGGACTCGCGCGAACACCGGGGAGCTGTTTTTT. It specifies CSVAGTRANTGELFF. This rearrangement joins TRBV29-1 to TRBJ2-2, with a tentative D call TRBD2 (6 bases). The CDR3 is 15 residues long. CDR1 is SQVTM and CDR2 is ANQGSEA in the germline V gene. V was clipped by 4 bases and J by 0 bases, with 12 bases between them.

The V call is TRBV28, the J call TRBJ1-2; D unresolved. The CDR3 runs 13 residues. Germline CDR1 reads MDHEN; CDR2 reads SYDVKM. Trimming removed 10 bases at V and 8 bases at J, with 20 bases between. The CDR3 DNA sequence: TGTGCCATTAAAAGGAATTCCATGGAGGGCTACACCTTC. It specifies CAIKRNSMEGYTF.

This sequence joins TRBV7-6 and TRBJ2-3; possible D gene TRBD2, 5 bases. Trimming stripped 5 bases from V and 1 base from J, with 16 bases between. The V gene's germline CDR1 is SGHVS and CDR2 FNYEAQ. The CDR3 is 16 amino acids. The CDR3 spells CASSAGFRAGTDTQYF. The CDR3 nucleotides read TGTGCCAGCAGCGCCGGTTTTCGAGCGGGCACAGATACGCAGTATTTT.

J is TRBJ2-7 and V is TRBV21-1; the DNA was not used to check the table's D call, TRBD1. TRBV21-1 is assigned pseudogene status. CDR3 length equals 14 residues. CDR3 loop: CASTDRQHPYEQYF. Written as DNA, the CDR3 is TGTGCCAGCACGGACAGGCAGCACCCCTACGAGCAGTACTTC.

The chain combines TRBV19 with TRBJ2-1; 10 bases fit TRBD2. Trimming took 6 bases from V and 2 from J; bases not matched to a gene: 7. This CDR3 has 16 amino acids. Germline CDR1 LNHDA, CDR2 SQIVND (reference sequence). CDR3 in amino acids: CASRNSGTSAYNEQFF. CDR3 nucleotides: TGTGCCAGTAGAAACTCCGGGACTAGCGCCTACAATGAGCAGTTCTTC.

The J gene is TRBJ2-1, the V gene TRBV5-1, with 8 bases matching TRBD1. The CDR3 loop spans 15 amino acids. Germline CDR1 reads SGHRS; CDR2 reads YFSETQ. With 0 bases clipped from V and 6 bases from J, the junction kept 5 bases outside the gene matches. DNA for the CDR3: TGCGCCAGCAGCTTGGGACAGGGGCCCCTCAATGAGCAGTTCTTC. Residues: CASSLGQGPLNEQFF.

The CDR3 region has the DNA TGTGCCAGCATGATGGGACATCCGAACACTGAAGCTTTCTTT. Translation: CASMMGHPNTEAFF. The chain joins TRBV27 to TRBJ1-1; a possible D gene is TRBD1 (6 bases). Germline V gene lookup returns CDR1 MNHEY and CDR2 SMNVEV (reference sequence). The CDR3 loop spans 14 amino acids. The V and J ends lost 7 bases and 1 base respectively, with 13 bases between them.

The chain has TRBV7-8 and TRBJ2-2; weak D call: TRBD2 (5 bases). This CDR3 region has 15 residues. Germline V gene data show CDR1 as SGHVS and CDR2 as FQNEAQ. V was pared by 5 bases and J by 2 bases, with 12 bases between. The CDR3 loop reads CASSRGHRNTGELFF. The CDR3 DNA sequence: TGTGCCAGCAGCCGAGGGCACAGAAACACCGGGGAGCTGTTTTTT.

The chain is built from TRBV7-8 and TRBJ2-2; TRBD2 is a possible D gene (6 bases). CDR1 SGHVS and CDR2 FQNEAQ come from the germline V gene. This CDR3 has 13 amino acids. V dropped 3 bases and J dropped 5 bases, with 7 bases sitting between them. CDR3 in amino acids: CASSFRGTGELFF. Here the CDR3 DNA reads TGTGCCAGCAGCTTTCGGGGGACCGGGGAGCTGTTTTTT.

The chain carries TRBV5-6 and TRBJ1-6; D is possibly TRBD1 (6 bases). The CDR3 covers 15 residues. Germline V gives CDR1 SGHDT, CDR2 YYEEEE. V dropped 3 bases and J dropped 10 bases, with 17 bases sitting between them. CDR3 amino acids: CASSSQQGSRSPLHF. The CDR3 nucleotides read TGTGCCAGCAGCTCCCAACAGGGATCCAGGTCACCCCTCCACTTT.

Here the CDR3 DNA reads TGCGCCAGCAGCCCGGGACAGGGGGCTGCCACTGAAGCTTTCTTT. This sequence encodes CASSPGQGAATEAFF. The rearrangement joins TRBV5-1 to TRBJ1-1; 12 bases align to TRBD1. CDR3 length: 15 residues. In germline, CDR1 is SGHRS, CDR2 YFSETQ. V shed 4 bases and J 4 bases; nucleotides not matched to a gene: 5.

This rearrangement joins TRBV20-1 to TRBJ2-3; D not certain. The ends were cut back, 3 bases at V and 4 bases at J, with 8 bases in the middle. The CDR3 runs to 12 residues. Germline values: CDR1 DFQATT, CDR2 SNEGSKA (reference sequence). The CDR3 coding sequence is TGCAGTGCTAGTGACAACTCAGATACGCAGTATTTT. It specifies CSASDNSDTQYF.

The chain has TRBV6-5 and TRBJ1-5; 7 nucleotides line up with TRBD1. The V segment lost 7 bases and the J segment 0 bases; nucleotides outside the gene matches: 6. Germline loops: CDR1 MNHEY, CDR2 SVGAGI. This CDR3 region has 15 residues. The CDR3 here is CASIDRAYSNQPQHF. The CDR3 DNA follows: TGTGCCAGCATAGACAGGGCCTATAGCAATCAGCCCCAGCATTTT.

The chain links TRBV5-1 to TRBJ2-7; tentative D call: TRBD2 (7 bases). V lost 2 bases and J 5 bases, leaving 23 bases between the germline ends. The CDR3 is 17 amino acids. Per germline, CDR1 SGHRS and CDR2 YFSETQ. The CDR3 protein is CASSFPAGAGLLDEQYF. In nucleotides, the CDR3 is TGCGCCAGCAGCTTCCCGGCGGGGGCAGGGTTGTTGGACGAGCAGTACTTC. The full variable domain, with the rest looked up from reference TRBV5-1 and TRBJ2-7, is KAGVTQTPRYLIKTRGQQVTLSCSPISGHRSVSWYQQTPGQGLQFLFEYFSETQRNKGNFPGRFSGRQFSNSRSEMNVSTLELGDSALYLCASSFPAGAGLLDEQYFGPGTRLTVT.

This chain links TRBV18 with TRBJ2-7; D is possibly TRBD2 (6 bases). V was shortened by 4 bases and J by 4 bases, with 17 bases between the two germline ends. This CDR3 is built from 15 residues. CDR1 is KGHSH and CDR2 is LQKENI in the germline V gene. CDR3 DNA: TGTGCCAGCTCACGCCGCGGGACTGGGGTTTACGAGCAGTACTTC. It specifies CASSRRGTGVYEQYF.

The chain carries TRBV18 and TRBJ1-6; possible D gene TRBD1, 6 bases. Germline V gene lookup returns CDR1 KGHSH and CDR2 LQKENI. The CDR3 is 14 amino acids. Trimming cost V 6 bases and J 9 bases, with 15 bases left between them. CDR3 protein: CASSRDTEGSPLHF. CDR3 coding DNA: TGTGCCAGCTCCCGGGACACCGAGGGTTCACCCCTCCACTTT.

V gene TRBV4-2 combines with J gene TRBJ1-5; D not resolved. Per the germline V gene, CDR1 is LGHNA and CDR2 is YNFKEQ. V was cut by 0 bases and J by 6 bases, with 15 bases left in between. This CDR3 region has 16 residues. As DNA, the CDR3 is TGTGCCAGCAGCCAAGAAGCGGGTCATGGTGGTCAGCCCCAGCATTTT. Translation gives CASSQEAGHGGQPQHF.

This clone has only one observation. CDR3 bases: TGTGCCAGCAGTTCGACAGGGGCGGACACCGGGGAGCTGTTTTTT. Translating it yields CASSSTGADTGELFF. The chain carries TRBV6-5 and TRBJ2-2, with 8 bases lining up with TRBD1. The CDR3 contains 15 residues. The V and J ends lost 4 bases and 3 bases, in that order; junction bases with no gene match: 4. The germline gives CDR1 MNHEY, CDR2 SVGAGI.